What follows are 30 T cell receptor beta chains derived from one specimen sequenced in a study of cytomegalovirus exposure and HLA in healthy donors. Primers included in the PCR were 60 Vbeta and 13 Jbeta primers. The assay was immunoSEQ multiplex PCR, and TCRdb's table has in-frame clones only and misses some. The sample has 140,000 or so clones; roughly 80% are singletons. Source material: PBMCs. The receptors were sampled from a boy younger than 10 in good health and CMV-seronegative.

The chain links TRBV15 to TRBJ2-1; 10 bases are a match to TRBD2. The CDR3 contains 15 residues. CDR1 and CDR2 (germline): LNHNV, YYDKDF (reference sequence). The V gene end was trimmed by 5 bases and the J gene end by 4 bases; junction bases not matched to a gene: 5. The CDR3 coding sequence is TGTGCCACCAGCGGCTTAGCGGGGGGATACAATGAGCAGTTCTTC. Translating gives CATSGLAGGYNEQFF. Variable domain in full (rest from reference TRBV15 and TRBJ2-1): DAMVIQNPRYQVTQFGKPVTLSCSQTLNHNVMYWYQQKSSQAPKLLFHYYDKDFNNEADTPDNFQSRRPNTSFCFLDIRSPGLGDTAMYLCATSGLAGGYNEQFFGPGTRLTVL.

This clone was recorded a few times. This sequence joins TRBV6-1 and TRBJ2-7; no clear D gene. The ends were cut back, 6 bases at V and 0 bases at J, with 15 bases in the middle. Looked up from germline, CDR1 is MNHNS and CDR2 is SASEGT. The CDR3 spans 15 residues. For the CDR3, the DNA is TGTGCCAGCAGGGGCACATTCCTAAGCTCCTACGAGCAGTACTTC. Encoded protein: CASRGTFLSSYEQYF.

This rearrangement joins TRBV27 to TRBJ1-6, with D maybe TRBD1 (5 bases). Germline loops: CDR1 MNHEY, CDR2 SMNVEV (reference sequence). The CDR3 runs 15 residues. V lost 8 bases and J 4 bases, leaving 15 bases between the germline ends. This chain's CDR3 is CASSRPRGYNSPLHF. As DNA, the CDR3 is TGTGCCAGCTCCCGCCCTAGGGGTTATAATTCACCCCTCCACTTT.

The chain is built from TRBV7-2 and TRBJ1-2; D unresolved. This CDR3 has 14 residues. The germline gives CDR1 SGHTA, CDR2 FQGNSA. V lost 5 bases and J lost 4, with 14 bases in between. The CDR3 nucleotides read TGTGCCAGCAGCCCGGAGGCAGCAGGCTATGGCTACACCTTC. The encoded protein is CASSPEAAGYGYTF.

This clone was detected a few times. This chain links TRBV19 with TRBJ1-5; D is uncertain. From germline, CDR1 is LNHDA and CDR2 SQIVND (reference sequence). With 5 bases removed from V and 10 bases from J, the gap between germline ends came to 12 bases. This CDR3 region has 12 residues. The CDR3 here is CASSSAVVPQHF. CDR3 coding DNA: TGTGCCAGTAGTTCGGCGGTTGTTCCCCAGCATTTT.

This clone was counted once. The V and J genes are TRBV7-9 and TRBJ2-7; D remains unclear. This CDR3 spans 13 amino acids. The ends were cut back, 0 bases at V and 1 base at J, with 4 bases in the middle. Per the germline V gene, CDR1 is SEHNR and CDR2 is FQNEAQ (reference sequence). CDR3 nucleotides: TGTGCCAGCAGCTTAGCACAGTCCTACGAGCAGTACTTC. Encoded protein: CASSLAQSYEQYF.

This chain joins TRBV7-2 and TRBJ2-7; D not certain. The CDR3 is 13 amino acids. Germline V lookup: CDR1 SGHTA, CDR2 FQGNSA. Trimming left V 8 bases short and J 2 bases short, with 13 bases between. CDR3 residues: CASALVPPYEQYF. In nucleotides, the CDR3 is TGTGCCAGCGCGCTAGTTCCCCCCTACGAGCAGTACTTC.

The DNA of the CDR3 is TGTGCCAGCAGCCCAACCCACGTACATCAGCAGTACTTC. The encoded protein is CASSPTHVHQQYF. This chain joins TRBV25-1 and TRBJ2-7, with unresolved D. The V end lost 6 bases, the J end lost 8 bases, and 17 bases lay between the germline ends. Per the germline V gene, CDR1 is MGHDK and CDR2 is SYGVNS. The CDR3 spans 13 residues.

The DNA of the CDR3 is TGTGCCAGCAGCGCAACACAGGGTGGGTACACTGAAGCTTTCTTT. It codes for CASSATQGGYTEAFF. The genes are TRBV5-4 and TRBJ1-1; TRBD1 is a possible D gene (6 bases). The CDR3 runs 15 residues. Looked up from germline, CDR1 is SGHNT and CDR2 is YYREEE (reference sequence). Deletions cut 4 bases from V and 3 bases from J, with 16 bases between.

The chain has TRBV18 and TRBJ1-1, with D tentatively TRBD1 (5 bases). The ends were cut back, 1 base at V and 0 bases at J, with 9 bases in the middle. The CDR3 loop spans 15 amino acids. The V gene's germline CDR1 is KGHSH and CDR2 LQKENI. CDR3 sequence (DNA): TGTGCCAGCTCACCACTCTCGGACATGAACACTGAAGCTTTCTTT. Amino acid sequence: CASSPLSDMNTEAFF.

This clone was seen only once. This chain connects TRBV5-1 to TRBJ1-1, with a weak D call TRBD1 (6 bases). CDR1 and CDR2 (germline): SGHRS, YFSETQ. The V end was cut by 4 bases, the J end by 3 bases, with 13 bases between. This CDR3 has 14 amino acids. The CDR3 sequence: CASSRTALYTEAFF. CDR3 nucleotides: TGCGCCAGCAGCCGGACAGCGCTGTACACTGAAGCTTTCTTT.

This clone occurred a few times. The gene calls are TRBV2 and TRBJ2-2, with TRBD2 matching over 7 bases. The CDR3 is 13 residues long. Germline V gene data show CDR1 as SNHLY and CDR2 as FYNNEI. Trimming removed 8 bases from V and 2 bases from J; junction bases left unmatched: 2. CDR3 sequence: CASASGNTGELFF. The CDR3 DNA reads TGTGCCAGCGCTAGCGGTAACACCGGGGAGCTGTTTTTT.

V usage is TRBV4-3 and J usage is TRBJ2-3; the D is unclear. Deletions cut 1 base from V and 2 bases from J, with 7 bases between. The CDR3 loop spans 14 amino acids. Germline V gene sequence: CDR1 LGHNA, CDR2 YSLEER. CDR3: CASSQGAFTDTQYF. The CDR3 DNA is TGCGCCAGCAGCCAAGGGGCCTTCACAGATACGCAGTATTTT.

The genes are TRBV11-2 and TRBJ1-2; D uncertain. Germline V gene lookup returns CDR1 SGHAT and CDR2 FQNNGV. The ends were cut back, 0 bases at V and 2 bases at J, with 10 bases in the middle. The CDR3 extends over 15 amino acids. The CDR3 DNA follows: TGTGCCAGCAGCTTAGATGGACTGAGAAACTATGGCTACACCTTC. It codes for CASSLDGLRNYGYTF.

This clone has only a few counts. This chain uses TRBV7-8 with TRBJ2-1; 11 positions agree with TRBD2. The CDR3 length is 17 residues. With 1 base clipped from V and 6 bases from J, the junction kept 8 bases outside the gene matches. Looked up from germline, CDR1 is SGHVS and CDR2 is FQNEAQ. CDR3 loop: CASSLVVAGGPSNEQFF. The CDR3, as DNA: TGTGCCAGCAGCTTAGTCGTAGCGGGAGGGCCTTCCAATGAGCAGTTCTTC.

The rearrangement joins TRBV5-1 to TRBJ2-5, with 9 bases aligning to TRBD1. From germline, CDR1 is SGHRS and CDR2 YFSETQ. The CDR3 runs 14 residues. V dropped 2 bases and J dropped 2; count of bases not matched to a gene: 1. The CDR3 DNA follows: TGCGCCAGCAGCTTAGGGACAGGGCAAGAGACCCAGTACTTC. Translated: CASSLGTGQETQYF.

V is TRBV6-1 and J is TRBJ2-2; maybe TRBD1 (5 bases). CDR1 MNHNS and CDR2 SASEGT come from the germline V gene. The CDR3 loop spans 15 amino acids. The V end was cut by 2 bases, the J end by 4 bases, with 11 bases between. The CDR3 loop is CASSEIRGVTGELFF. CDR3 in DNA: TGTGCCAGCAGTGAAATAAGGGGTGTCACCGGGGAGCTGTTTTTT.

The rearrangement joins TRBV2 to TRBJ1-2; 12 bases match TRBD1. The CDR3 contains 17 residues. Germline V CDR1 and CDR2: SNHLY, FYNNEI. V dropped 3 bases and J dropped 0; count of bases not matched to a gene: 5. In DNA form, the CDR3 reads TGTGCCAGCAGTGAGCTGGGGACAGGGGGCTCTAACTATGGCTACACCTTC. It codes for CASSELGTGGSNYGYTF.

The chain is built from TRBV29-1 and TRBJ2-3; the D gene is possibly TRBD2 (6 bases). Trimming shortened V by 4 bases and J by 7 bases, and 12 bases separated the two germline ends. The CDR3 extends over 12 amino acids. Germline loops: CDR1 SQVTM, CDR2 ANQGSEA. CDR3: CSVAEGPHTQYF. The DNA for the CDR3 is TGCAGCGTTGCGGAGGGGCCGCATACGCAGTATTTT.

This chain connects TRBV6-1 to TRBJ2-5; a possible D gene is TRBD2 (6 bases). The J call may be mistaken, given a closer DNA end match to TRBJ2-7. The germline V gene encodes CDR1 MNHNS and CDR2 SASEGT. The CDR3 runs 14 residues. The CDR3 nucleotides read TGTGCCAGCAGCACTTTAGGGACTTCTCTCGAGCAGTACTTC. Its protein product is CASSTLGTSLEQYF.

This chain connects TRBV19 to TRBJ2-1; 9 bases are shared with TRBD2. The CDR3 loop spans 15 amino acids. The J segment lost 4 bases and the V segment lost 3 bases, leaving 4 bases of the junction unmatched. Germline CDR1 LNHDA, CDR2 SQIVND (reference sequence). In DNA, the CDR3 is TGTGCCAGTAGTATCCCGCGGGGGGGATACAATGAGCAGTTCTTC. Its translation is CASSIPRGGYNEQFF. The entire variable domain, with the rest obtained from reference TRBV19 and TRBJ2-1, is as follows: DGGITQSPKYLFRKEGQNVTLSCEQNLNHDAMYWYRQDPGQGLRLIYYSQIVNDFQKGDIAEGYSVSREKKESFPLTVTSAQKNPTAFYLCASSIPRGGYNEQFFGPGTRLTVL.

The chain couples TRBV7-8 to TRBJ2-2; TRBD2 matches 9 bases. J gave up 3 bases and V 5 bases, and 13 bases lay outside the gene matches. The CDR3 has 18 residues. The germline CDR1 and CDR2 sequences are SGHVS and FQNEAQ. The DNA for the CDR3 is TGTGCCAGCAGCCTACTCGGTGCTAGCGGGGTACACACCGGGGAGCTGTTTTTT. Residues: CASSLLGASGVHTGELFF.

V gene TRBV14 combines with J gene TRBJ1-2; 9 bases map to TRBD1. The CDR3 is 17 residues long. From germline, CDR1 is SGHDN and CDR2 FVKESK. With V trimmed by 0 bases and J by 4 bases, 9 bases remained unmatched. The CDR3 sequence: CASSQDRTGAVTYGYTF. CDR3 in DNA: TGTGCCAGCAGCCAAGACAGGACAGGGGCCGTCACCTATGGCTACACCTTC.

The chain couples TRBV7-3 to TRBJ2-7, with D tentatively TRBD1 (5 bases). The germline V gene has CDR1 SGHTA and CDR2 FQGTGA. The CDR3 totals 13 residues. V lost 5 bases, J lost 5 bases, and 13 bases lay in between. The CDR3 loop reads CASSRSGSHEQYF. In DNA form, the CDR3 reads TGTGCCAGCAGCCGATCAGGGTCCCACGAGCAGTACTTC.

CDR3 bases: TGTGCCAGCTCACCCCCGGGAGGGTTCCCTGAAGCTTTCTTT. Amino acid sequence: CASSPPGGFPEAFF. V usage is TRBV18 and J usage is TRBJ1-1, with no clear D. Trimming shortened V by 3 bases and J by 6 bases, and 14 bases separated the two germline ends. Germline V gives CDR1 KGHSH, CDR2 LQKENI. The CDR3 runs to 14 residues.

Turning to this clone: This same CDR3 is encoded by further DNA sequences in the sample. The chain is built from TRBV5-1 and TRBJ1-1, with TRBD1 matching 7 bases. Germline CDR1 reads SGHRS; CDR2 reads YFSETQ. The CDR3 covers 18 residues. V trimming: 0 bases; J trimming: 0 bases; junction bases outside the gene matches: 11. The CDR3 protein is CASSLAWTGARVNTEAFF. CDR3 nucleotides: TGCGCCAGCAGCTTGGCCTGGACAGGTGCTCGAGTGAACACTGAAGCTTTCTTT.

The rearrangement joins TRBV6-5 to TRBJ2-1, with TRBD2 matching 10 bases. CDR1 MNHEY and CDR2 SVGAGI come from the germline V gene. The CDR3 consists of 16 residues. With 2 bases clipped from V and 9 bases from J, the junction kept 10 bases outside the gene matches. The chain's CDR3 is CASSYRGLAGASEQFF. The CDR3 DNA sequence: TGTGCCAGCAGTTACCGTGGGCTAGCGGGAGCCAGTGAGCAGTTCTTC.

The rearrangement uses TRBV7-3 and TRBJ2-5; 7 bases align to TRBD2. Germline CDR1 and CDR2: SGHTA and FQGTGA. V lost 5 bases to trimming and J lost 1 base; unmatched junction nucleotides: 4. The CDR3 sequence is 14 residues long. This CDR3 is CASSQSGTQETQYF. For the CDR3, the DNA is TGTGCCAGCAGCCAAAGCGGGACCCAAGAGACCCAGTACTTC.

A few counts support this clone. The chain recombines TRBV29-1 with TRBJ2-3; TRBD2 aligns across 11 bases. CDR1 and CDR2 from the germline V gene are SQVTM and ANQGSEA. Germline trimming cut 4 bases from V and 2 bases from J; bases unmatched to any gene: 2. This CDR3 is 14 amino acids long. CDR3 protein: CSVVSGGATDTQYF. CDR3 DNA: TGCAGCGTTGTTAGCGGGGGGGCCACAGATACGCAGTATTTT.

This sequence joins TRBV11-3 and TRBJ1-1, with a possible D match to TRBD1 (6 bases). This CDR3 has 13 residues. Trimming stripped 3 bases from V and 1 base from J, with 6 bases between. Per germline, CDR1 SGHNT and CDR2 YENEEA. The CDR3, as DNA: TGTGCCAGCAGCTTCAGGGGGAACACTGAAGCTTTCTTT. Its protein is CASSFRGNTEAFF.